Each of the 5 T cell receptor beta chains below was sequenced from the same sample in a study of blood T cell repertoires in COVID-19. Here immunoSEQ multiplex PCR was the method, and the copy in TCRdb shows in-frame clones only, minus some. The table includes around 140,000 clones, roughly 80% detected once. The source material was peripheral blood. Receptors were obtained from a man aged 70 or older who had recovered from COVID-19.

The V gene is TRBV7-2, the J gene TRBJ2-7, with D unresolved. Germline lookup yields CDR1 SGHTA and CDR2 FQGNSA. The V and J ends lost 3 bases and 2 bases respectively, with 17 bases between them. This CDR3 contains 16 residues. Here the CDR3 reads CASSFPVSKQAYEQYF. Written as DNA, the CDR3 is TGTGCCAGCAGCTTCCCCGTGAGTAAGCAAGCCTACGAGCAGTACTTC.

This sequence joins TRBV7-2 and TRBJ2-2, with TRBD2 matching over 8 bases. V lost 7 bases and J lost 7; bases outside the gene matches: 11. The CDR3 runs to 15 residues. The germline CDR1 and CDR2 sequences are SGHTA and FQGNSA. The CDR3 is CASTSGGRRDGELFF. The CDR3, as DNA: TGTGCCAGCACCTCGGGGGGGAGGCGCGACGGGGAGCTGTTTTTT.

This clone appeared once. J is TRBJ1-4 and V is TRBV19, with 10 bases fitting TRBD1. CDR1 is LNHDA and CDR2 is SQIVND in the germline V gene (reference sequence). The length of the CDR3 is 17 residues. The J segment lost 0 bases and the V segment lost 7 bases, leaving 8 bases of the junction unmatched. CDR3 sequence reads: CASTGTGAGATNEKLFF. The CDR3 DNA sequence: TGTGCCAGTACCGGGACAGGGGCCGGTGCAACTAATGAAAAACTGTTTTTT.

This clone was detected only a few times. The chain uses TRBV6-2 or TRBV6-3 and TRBJ1-5, with D possibly being TRBD1 (6 bases). Trimming cost V 0 bases and J 2 bases, with 8 bases left between them. The CDR3 length is 15 residues. Germline values: CDR1 MNHEY, CDR2 SVGEGT. The CDR3 DNA sequence: TGTGCCAGCAGTTACTCTGGGGGCGGCAATCAGCCCCAGCATTTT. It translates to CASSYSGGGNQPQHF.

The V and J genes are TRBV5-1 and TRBJ2-1; 9 positions agree with TRBD2. This CDR3 comprises 14 residues. Trimming took 0 bases from V and 7 from J; bases not matched to a gene: 2. The germline V gene has CDR1 SGHRS and CDR2 YFSETQ. In DNA, the CDR3 is TGCGCCAGCAGCTTGGGACTAGCGGTTAATGAGCAGTTCTTC. Amino acid sequence: CASSLGLAVNEQFF.